This T cell receptor beta chain derives from a study of blood T cell repertoires in COVID-19. The overall study: Samples representing acute and convalescent COVID-19 were sourced from the United States, Italy and Spain. T cells, B-cell-depleted T cells, or PBMCs provided the cDNA or gDNA that served as material.

Germline values: CDR1 MDHEN, CDR2 SYDVKM. V was clipped by 8 bases and J by 2 bases, with 19 bases between them. This CDR3 contains 15 residues. Per the original data handling: How many nucleated cells were present was estimated from reference gene primer amplification. The data were produced by immunoSEQ multiplex PCR, yet TCRdb's version contains in-frame clones alone and is incomplete. V, J and clone size are taken as reported in that table, and D and trimming were inferred from the DNA itself. The table records 15,000 to 25,000 clones, roughly 85% of them present only once. The sequenced sample was peripheral blood. The sequence derives from a human donor with active COVID-19. The donor label of this sample is uncertain. This rearrangement joins TRBV28 to TRBJ2-7, with D maybe TRBD2 (6 bases). The CDR3 nucleotides read TGTGCCAGCCGCCTTGGCGGGGTGAGGACCTACGAGCAGTACTTC. Its translation: CASRLGGVRTYEQYF.